This T cell receptor beta chain was found in a study of blood T cell repertoires in COVID-19. Study in general: Samples representing acute and convalescent COVID-19 were sourced from the United States, Italy and Spain. T cells, B-cell-depleted T cells, or PBMCs supplied cDNA or gDNA.

This clone was found once. V gave up 6 bases and J gave up 0 bases; unmatched junction bases: 5. Germline V gene data show CDR1 as SGHRS and CDR2 as YFSETQ. The CDR3 sequence is 15 residues long. In the original analysis: For nucleated cells, counts were estimated from reference gene primer amplification. The repertoire was sequenced with immunoSEQ multiplex PCR; TCRdb's copy has only in-frame clones and lacks some. The DNA gave D and trimming, while V, J and clone size come from that table. This table holds 45,000 to 55,000 clones, around 65% found once. The specimen sequenced was peripheral blood. The rearrangement uses TRBV5-1 and TRBJ2-1, with TRBD2 matching 8 bases. The receptor was derived from a woman in her seventies with acute or convalescent COVID-19. The CDR3 loop is CASTRAGGSYNEQFF. Written as DNA, the CDR3 is TGCGCCAGCACGAGGGCGGGGGGCTCCTACAATGAGCAGTTCTTC.